This entry lists 26 T cell receptor beta chains sequenced from one sample in a study of identical twins. TCRdb re-called the 5' RACE reads through MiXCR, storing one row per CDR3 protein. The data hold approximately 260,000 distinct CDR3 sequences, with about an eighth observed a single time. The specimen sequenced was memory (CD45RO+) T cells sorted from blood. The receptors here all came from a woman aged 18-35 years in good health.

This sequence joins TRBV11-3 and TRBJ2-2; 8 nucleotides line up with TRBD2. The V gene end was trimmed by 6 bases and the J gene end by 8 bases; junction bases not matched to a gene: 11. From germline, CDR1 is SGHNT and CDR2 YENEEA. This CDR3 contains 15 residues. Here the CDR3 reads CASRGELAGSGELFF. DNA for the CDR3: TGTGCCAGCAGGGGGGAGTTAGCGGGGTCTGGGGAGCTGTTTTTT. Full variable domain (rest looked up from reference TRBV11-3 and TRBJ2-2): EAGVVQSPRYKIIEKKQPVAFWCNPISGHNTLYWYLQNLGQGPELLIRYENEEAVDDSQLPKDRFSAERLKGVDSTLKIQPAELGDSAVYLCASRGELAGSGELFFGEGSRLTVL.

This clonotype was observed at least ten times. V and J are TRBV7-2 and TRBJ2-7, with D possibly TRBD1 on 5 matching bases. Deletions cut 3 bases from V and 7 bases from J, with 13 bases between. CDR3 length: 13 residues. Germline lookup yields CDR1 SGHTA and CDR2 FQGNSA. CDR3 residues: CASSFFRAGEQYF. DNA of the CDR3: TGTGCCAGCAGCTTTTTCAGGGCCGGGGAGCAGTACTTC.

This clonotype was picked up a small number of times. The chain uses TRBV4-1 and TRBJ1-1; D remains ambiguous. The CDR3 totals 12 residues. CDR1 and CDR2 from the germline V gene are MGHRA and YSYEKL. Trimming removed 1 base from V and 5 bases from J, with 5 bases in between. In DNA, the CDR3 is TGCGCCAGCAGCCAAGGTTGGACTGAAGCTTTCTTT. Protein sequence: CASSQGWTEAFF.

V is TRBV30 and J is TRBJ1-2; D is unclear. The germline CDR1 and CDR2 sequences are GTSNPN and SVGIG (reference sequence). The CDR3 totals 10 residues. The ends were cut back, 4 bases at V and 6 bases at J, with 6 bases in the middle. CDR3 sequence: CAWMGNGYTF. The DNA for the CDR3 is TGTGCCTGGATGGGAAATGGCTACACCTTC.

There are a few counts of this clonotype. The rearrangement links TRBV5-1 to TRBJ1-3; D remains unclear. With 0 bases removed from V and 4 bases from J, the gap between germline ends came to 8 bases. The CDR3 has 14 residues. Per germline, CDR1 SGHRS and CDR2 YFSETQ. This CDR3 reads CASSLEARGNTIYF. The DNA of the CDR3 is TGCGCCAGCAGCTTGGAAGCTAGGGGAAACACCATATATTTT.

The chain carries TRBV24-1 and TRBJ2-1; the D is unclear. This CDR3 is built from 12 residues. Trimming shortened V by 5 bases and J by 8 bases, and 9 bases separated the two germline ends. Germline CDR1 is KGHDR and CDR2 is SFDVKD. DNA of the CDR3: TGTGCCACCAGTGTGGGGTATCATGAGCAGTTCTTC. This encodes CATSVGYHEQFF.

This clonotype has a count of ten or more. The chain recombines TRBV12-3 or TRBV12-4 with TRBJ2-7; possibly TRBD2 for D (6 bases). Deletions cut 4 bases from V and 7 bases from J, with 11 bases between. The CDR3 covers 12 residues. CDR3 nucleotide sequence: TGTGCCAGCAGTTCTAGGCGGGGAGAGCAGTACTTC. It yields the protein CASSSRRGEQYF.

In its sample, this clonotype was seen a few times. The chain joins TRBV6-1 to TRBJ2-1; unclear D gene. The CDR3 consists of 15 residues. Germline V lookup: CDR1 MNHNS, CDR2 SASEGT. V dropped 6 bases and J dropped 0 bases, with 12 bases sitting between them. The CDR3 is CASSPTTSSYNEQFF. DNA for the CDR3: TGTGCCAGCAGCCCAACGACCAGCTCCTACAATGAGCAGTTCTTC.

This clonotype was counted a few times. The V gene is TRBV12-3 or TRBV12-4, the J gene TRBJ2-1, with a weak D call TRBD2 (5 bases). The V and J ends lost 6 bases and 6 bases respectively, with 9 bases between them. CDR3 length: 12 amino acids. The CDR3 protein is CASRGLGNEQFF. The CDR3 bases are TGTGCCAGCAGAGGACTCGGCAATGAGCAGTTCTTC.

There are many counts of this clonotype. The rearrangement joins TRBV11-3 to TRBJ1-1; D gene uncertain. CDR1 and CDR2 (germline): SGHNT, YENEEA. This CDR3 comprises 13 residues. Trimming cost V 2 bases and J 0 bases, with 4 bases left between them. The CDR3: CASSLFLNTEAFF. The CDR3 coding sequence is TGTGCCAGCAGCTTATTTTTGAACACTGAAGCTTTCTTT.

This rearrangement joins TRBV20-1 to TRBJ2-3; TRBD2 matches at 9 bases. The CDR3 is 14 residues long. Unmatched junction bases numbered 8, after V lost 6 bases and J lost 4 bases. Germline V gene lookup returns CDR1 DFQATT and CDR2 SNEGSKA (reference sequence). The DNA for the CDR3 is TGCAGTGCACGGGGACTAGCAGTCTCAGATACGCAGTATTTT. Its translation: CSARGLAVSDTQYF.

The chain is built from TRBV11-3 and TRBJ2-3; 8 bases map to TRBD1. Germline V gene lookup returns CDR1 SGHNT and CDR2 YENEEA. Trimming removed 5 bases from V and 2 bases from J; junction bases left unmatched: 9. This CDR3 comprises 16 residues. CDR3 bases: TGTGCCAGCAGCCTCGGACAGGGTTCCCACACAGATACGCAGTATTTT. The encoded protein is CASSLGQGSHTDTQYF.

This rearrangement joins TRBV29-1 to TRBJ2-1; 7 bases map to TRBD2. The V gene's germline CDR1 is SQVTM and CDR2 ANQGSEA. This CDR3 contains 12 residues. V lost 7 bases and J lost 8; bases outside the gene matches: 8. CDR3 amino acids: CSGGRGVDEQFF. The CDR3 DNA sequence: TGCAGCGGGGGGAGGGGAGTGGATGAGCAGTTCTTC.

This clonotype has just one count. The genes are TRBV7-9 and TRBJ2-2; D unclear. With 11 bases removed from V and 6 bases from J, the gap between germline ends came to 10 bases. Germline CDR1 and CDR2: SEHNR and FQNEAQ (reference sequence). The CDR3 has 11 residues. Written as DNA, the CDR3 is TGTGCCGGCACGGTCTCCGGGGAGCTGTTTTTT. It encodes CAGTVSGELFF. The variable domain in full, with the rest retrieved from reference TRBV7-9 and TRBJ2-2, is DTGVSQNPRHKITKRGQNVTFRCDPISEHNRLYWYRQTLGQGPEFLTYFQNEAQLEKSRLLSDRFSAERPKGSFSTLEIQRTEQGDSAMYLCAGTVSGELFFGEGSRLTVL.

This clonotype was detected a few times. The J gene is TRBJ1-6, the V gene TRBV7-2; 9 bases map to TRBD1. The germline V gene has CDR1 SGHTA and CDR2 FQGNSA. V was pared by 5 bases and J by 10 bases, with 9 bases of the junction left unmatched. The CDR3 extends over 15 amino acids. CDR3: CASSSAGTGYSPLHF. In DNA, the CDR3 is TGTGCCAGCAGCAGCGCCGGGACAGGGTACTCACCCCTCCACTTT.

This clonotype occurred a few times. This rearrangement joins TRBV6-1 to TRBJ2-7; 15 bases agree with TRBD2. The germline V gene encodes CDR1 MNHNS and CDR2 SASEGT. This CDR3 contains 15 residues. Trimming cost V 6 bases and J 3 bases; bases outside gene matches: 3. CDR3 DNA sequence: TGTGCCAGCAGGACGGGACTAGCGGGGGGCTACGAGCAGTACTTC. Its translation is CASRTGLAGGYEQYF.

This clonotype was recorded a few times. V usage is TRBV20-1 and J usage is TRBJ1-1, with TRBD1 as a possible D gene (6 bases). This CDR3 region has 15 residues. Germline V gives CDR1 DFQATT, CDR2 SNEGSKA (reference sequence). Trimming took off 0 bases at V and 1 base at J, with 12 bases between the two ends. The CDR3 spells CSARDHGGRNTEAFF. CDR3 in DNA: TGCAGTGCTAGAGATCATGGGGGGCGGAACACTGAAGCTTTCTTT.

This clonotype was seen many times. The chain couples TRBV4-3 to TRBJ2-1; 11 bases are shared with TRBD2. The CDR3 has 16 amino acids. V trimming: 2 bases; J trimming: 3 bases; junction bases outside the gene matches: 3. Per germline, CDR1 LGHNA and CDR2 YSLEER. CDR3 sequence: CASSQKTSGGYNEQFF. Written as DNA, the CDR3 is TGCGCCAGCAGCCAAAAAACTAGCGGGGGCTACAATGAGCAGTTCTTC.

This clonotype was recorded a few times. This chain connects TRBV20-1 to TRBJ2-5; D unresolved. V dropped 2 bases and J dropped 2 bases, with 9 bases sitting between them. In germline, CDR1 is DFQATT, CDR2 SNEGSKA (reference sequence). The CDR3 totals 13 residues. The CDR3 DNA reads as TGCAGTGCTAGACGGGCGGTTCAAGAGACCCAGTACTTC. Translated, it gives CSARRAVQETQYF.

This clonotype came up a few times. In DNA form, the CDR3 reads TGCGCCAGCAGCGGGACAGTGACCCCCCGGGAGCTGTTTTTT. Its translation is CASSGTVTPRELFF. The gene calls are TRBV5-1 and TRBJ2-2; 7 nucleotides agree with TRBD1. CDR3 length: 14 amino acids. V shed 4 bases and J 9 bases; nucleotides not matched to a gene: 9. Germline V gene data show CDR1 as SGHRS and CDR2 as YFSETQ.

This clonotype came up many times. This chain links TRBV11-2 with TRBJ2-1; TRBD2 aligns across 10 bases. Looked up from germline, CDR1 is SGHAT and CDR2 is FQNNGV. V lost 3 bases, J lost 4 bases, and 3 bases stayed unmatched. The CDR3 spans 15 residues. DNA of the CDR3: TGTGCCAGCAGCTTCCTAGCGGGAGAATACAATGAGCAGTTCTTC. Translation: CASSFLAGEYNEQFF.

This clonotype showed up just a few times. The chain is built from TRBV11-2 and TRBJ2-5, with D possibly TRBD2 on 6 matching bases. V dropped 7 bases and J dropped 2 bases, with 14 bases sitting between them. There are 14 residues in the CDR3. Germline V gene data show CDR1 as SGHAT and CDR2 as FQNNGV. The CDR3 DNA reads as TGTGCCAGCACCGTCCACGGGGGTCAAGAGACCCAGTACTTC. This gives the protein CASTVHGGQETQYF.

The CDR3 region is CASSHPPGVGGELFF. DNA for the CDR3: TGCGCCAGCAGCCACCCCCCAGGGGTTGGCGGGGAGCTGTTTTTT. The gene calls are TRBV4-1 and TRBJ2-2; a weak D match, TRBD1 (6 bases). CDR1 is MGHRA, CDR2 YSYEKL, per germline. This CDR3 region has 15 residues. The V and J ends lost 3 bases and 7 bases respectively, with 15 bases between them.

This clonotype was detected a few times. The rearrangement joins TRBV20-1 to TRBJ2-3; a weak D match, TRBD2 (5 bases). CDR3 length: 14 amino acids. Germline lookup yields CDR1 DFQATT and CDR2 SNEGSKA (reference sequence). Trimming left V 4 bases short and J 3 bases short, with 14 bases between. As DNA, the CDR3 is TGCAGTGCTATCGCGGGTATGGGGACAGATACGCAGTATTTT. Its protein is CSAIAGMGTDTQYF.

The chain links TRBV6-2 or TRBV6-3 to TRBJ2-7, with 8 bases aligning to TRBD2. J lost 6 bases, V lost 3 bases, and 13 bases had no gene match. Germline V lookup: CDR1 MNHEY, CDR2 SVGEGT. The CDR3 runs to 16 residues. The CDR3: CASSYSAGGLNVEQYF. DNA of the CDR3: TGTGCCAGCAGTTATTCGGCGGGAGGACTAAACGTCGAGCAGTACTTC.

Only a few counts were recorded for this clonotype. This rearrangement joins TRBV11-2 to TRBJ1-6, with a weak D call TRBD1 (5 bases). Between the trimmed V and J ends, which lost 1 base and 7 bases, there was a span of 17 bases. The CDR3 consists of 17 residues. CDR1 SGHAT and CDR2 FQNNGV come from the germline V gene. As DNA, the CDR3 is TGTGCCAGCAGCTTAGGGATCTGGGGGGGAACAAATTCACCCCTCCACTTT. It yields the protein CASSLGIWGGTNSPLHF.